This T cell receptor beta chain was identified in a study of cytomegalovirus exposure and HLA in healthy donors. Study context: Among the approximately 400 donors who were genotyped, approximately 83% fell in the genetic ancestry cluster that is associated with self-reported Caucasian donors. The study, taken as a whole, reports: A later analysis revealed that TCR association rates differed between HLA loci, peaking at DRB1 and bottoming out at HLA-C. Presence/absence analyses assumed roughly uniform sequencing depth across donors.

Both 60 Vbeta primers and 13 Jbeta primers went into the PCR. Repertoires were generated with immunoSEQ multiplex PCR, while TCRdb's copy carries only in-frame clones and drops some. The sample carries 100,000 or so clones, around 85% recorded once. About this clone: Its antigen is unknown.

This TCR derives from a middle-aged man in good health and CMV-seropositive. The sequencing sample was made of PBMCs.

The DNA of the CDR3 is TGTGCCAGCACCCCACACCAGGCTAACTATGGCTACACCTTC. Its translation: CASTPHQANYGYTF. The rearrangement links TRBV6-1 to TRBJ1-2; D unclear. This CDR3 is built from 14 residues. The germline V and J ends were trimmed by 7 bases and 0 bases, with 12 bases remaining between them. Per the germline V gene, CDR1 is MNHNS and CDR2 is SASEGT.